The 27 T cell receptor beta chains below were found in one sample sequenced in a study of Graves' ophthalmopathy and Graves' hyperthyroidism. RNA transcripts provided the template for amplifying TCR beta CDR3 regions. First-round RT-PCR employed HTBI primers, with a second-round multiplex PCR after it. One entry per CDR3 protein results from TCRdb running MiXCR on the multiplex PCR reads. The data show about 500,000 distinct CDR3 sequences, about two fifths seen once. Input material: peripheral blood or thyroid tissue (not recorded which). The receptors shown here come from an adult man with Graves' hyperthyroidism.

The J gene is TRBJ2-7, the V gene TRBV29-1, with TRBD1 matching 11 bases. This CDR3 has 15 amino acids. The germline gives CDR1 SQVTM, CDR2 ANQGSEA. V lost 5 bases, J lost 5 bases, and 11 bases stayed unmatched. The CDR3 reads CSVIKGTGGSHEQYF. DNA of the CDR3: TGCAGCGTTATAAAAGGGACAGGGGGAAGCCACGAGCAGTACTTC.

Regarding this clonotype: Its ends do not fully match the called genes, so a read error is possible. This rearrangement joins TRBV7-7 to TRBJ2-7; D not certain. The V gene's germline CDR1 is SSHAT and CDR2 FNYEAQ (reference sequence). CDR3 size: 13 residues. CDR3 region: CASSLGVGYEQYF. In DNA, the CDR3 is TGTGCTAGCAGCTTGGGCGTCGGCTACGAGCAGTACTTC.

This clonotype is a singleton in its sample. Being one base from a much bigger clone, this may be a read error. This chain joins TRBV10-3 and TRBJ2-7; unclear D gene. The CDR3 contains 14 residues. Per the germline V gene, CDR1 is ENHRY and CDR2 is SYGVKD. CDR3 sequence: CASSEPIEVYEQYF. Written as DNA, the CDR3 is TGTGCCAGCAGTGAACCAATAGAGGTCTACGAGCAGTACTTC.

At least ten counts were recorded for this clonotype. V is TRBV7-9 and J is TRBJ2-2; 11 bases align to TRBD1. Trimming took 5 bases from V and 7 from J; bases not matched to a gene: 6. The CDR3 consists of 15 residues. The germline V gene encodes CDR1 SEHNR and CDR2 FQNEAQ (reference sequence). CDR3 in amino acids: CASSPDRGQVGELFF. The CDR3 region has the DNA TGTGCCAGCAGCCCGGACAGGGGGCAAGTCGGGGAGCTGTTTTTT.

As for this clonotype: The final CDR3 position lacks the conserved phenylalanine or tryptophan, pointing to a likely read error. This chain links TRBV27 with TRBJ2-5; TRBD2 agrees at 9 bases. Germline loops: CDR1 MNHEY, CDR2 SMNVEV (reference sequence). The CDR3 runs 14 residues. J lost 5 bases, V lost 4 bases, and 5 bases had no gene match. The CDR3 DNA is TGTGCCAGCAGTTATAGCGGGGGCGGGGAGACCCAGTACCTC. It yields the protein CASSYSGGGETQYL.

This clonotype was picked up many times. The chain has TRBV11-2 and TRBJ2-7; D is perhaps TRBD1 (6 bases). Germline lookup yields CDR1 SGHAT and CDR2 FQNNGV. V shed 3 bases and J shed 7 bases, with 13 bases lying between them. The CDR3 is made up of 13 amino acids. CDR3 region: CASSLIQGREQYF. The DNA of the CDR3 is TGTGCCAGCAGCTTGATACAGGGTCGGGAGCAGTACTTC.

CDR3 nucleotides: TGTGCCAGCAGCACCCCCAGACAGGGTCACGACGAGCAGTACTTC. Translating it yields CASSTPRQGHDEQYF. V is TRBV28 and J is TRBJ2-7; 7 bases are shared with TRBD1. CDR3 length: 15 amino acids. J gave up 5 bases and V 6 bases, and 13 bases lay outside the gene matches. Germline CDR1 MDHEN, CDR2 SYDVKM.

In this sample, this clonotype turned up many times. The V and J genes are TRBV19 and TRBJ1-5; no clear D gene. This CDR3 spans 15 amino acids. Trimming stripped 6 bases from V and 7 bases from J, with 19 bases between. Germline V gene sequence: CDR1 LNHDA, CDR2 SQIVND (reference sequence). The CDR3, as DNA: TGTGCCAGTAGCCCCACCCGACACGATTACCAGCCCCAGCATTTT. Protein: CASSPTRHDYQPQHF.

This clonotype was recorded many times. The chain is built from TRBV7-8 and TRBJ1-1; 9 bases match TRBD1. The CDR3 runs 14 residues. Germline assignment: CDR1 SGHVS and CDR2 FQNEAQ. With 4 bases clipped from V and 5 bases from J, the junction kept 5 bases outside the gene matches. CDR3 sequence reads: CASSWGQGGTEAFF. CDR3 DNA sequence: TGTGCCAGCAGCTGGGGACAGGGAGGGACTGAAGCTTTCTTT.

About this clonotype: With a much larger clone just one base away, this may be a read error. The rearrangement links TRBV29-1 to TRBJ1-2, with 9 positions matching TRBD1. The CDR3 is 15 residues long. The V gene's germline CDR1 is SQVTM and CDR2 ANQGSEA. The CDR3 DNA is TGCGCCAGCAGCCCCGGACAGGGGCCTTCCTATGGCTACATCTTC. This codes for CASSPGQGPSYGYIF.

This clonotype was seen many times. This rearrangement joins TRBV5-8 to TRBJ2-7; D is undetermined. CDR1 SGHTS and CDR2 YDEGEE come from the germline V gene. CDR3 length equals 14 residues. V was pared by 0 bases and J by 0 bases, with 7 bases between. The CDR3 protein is CASSLVQTSYEQYF. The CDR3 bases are TGTGCCAGCAGCTTGGTCCAGACCTCCTACGAGCAGTACTTC.

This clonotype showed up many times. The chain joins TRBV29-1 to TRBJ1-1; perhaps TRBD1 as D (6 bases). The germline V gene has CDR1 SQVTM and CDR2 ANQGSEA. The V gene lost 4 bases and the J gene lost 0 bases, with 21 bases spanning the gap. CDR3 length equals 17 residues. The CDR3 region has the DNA TGCAGCGTTGTAGGCCGAGTGGGGGCGCGGATGAACACTGAAGCTTTCTTT. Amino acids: CSVVGRVGARMNTEAFF. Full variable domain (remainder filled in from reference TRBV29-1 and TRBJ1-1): SAVISQKPSRDICQRGTSLTIQCQVDSQVTMMFWYRQQPGQSLTLIATANQGSEATYESGFVIDKFPISRPNLTFSTLTVSNMSPEDSSIYLCSVVGRVGARMNTEAFFGQGTRLTVV.

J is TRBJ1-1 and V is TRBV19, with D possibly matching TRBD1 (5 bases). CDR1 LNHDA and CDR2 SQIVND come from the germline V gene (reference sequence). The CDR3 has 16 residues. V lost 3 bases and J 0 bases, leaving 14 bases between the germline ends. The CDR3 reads CASSIGTGRLNTEAFF. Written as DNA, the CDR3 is TGTGCCAGTAGTATTGGGACTGGGCGATTGAACACTGAAGCTTTCTTT.

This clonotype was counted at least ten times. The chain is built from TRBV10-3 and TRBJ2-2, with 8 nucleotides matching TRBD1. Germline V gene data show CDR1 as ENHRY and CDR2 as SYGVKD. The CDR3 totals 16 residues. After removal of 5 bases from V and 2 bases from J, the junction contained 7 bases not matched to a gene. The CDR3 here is CAISSDRGFNTGELFF. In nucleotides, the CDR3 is TGTGCCATCAGTTCTGACAGGGGATTCAACACCGGGGAGCTGTTTTTT.

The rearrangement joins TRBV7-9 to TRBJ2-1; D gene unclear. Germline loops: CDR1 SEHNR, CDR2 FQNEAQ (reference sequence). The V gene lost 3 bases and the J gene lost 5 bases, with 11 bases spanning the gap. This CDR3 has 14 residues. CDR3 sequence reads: CASSFGLGDNEQFF. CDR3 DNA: TGTGCCAGCAGCTTTGGGCTAGGAGACAATGAGCAGTTCTTC. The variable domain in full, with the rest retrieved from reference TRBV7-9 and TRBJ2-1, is DTGVSQNPRHKITKRGQNVTFRCDPISEHNRLYWYRQTLGQGPEFLTYFQNEAQLEKSRLLSDRFSAERPKGSFSTLEIQRTEQGDSAMYLCASSFGLGDNEQFFGPGTRLTVL.

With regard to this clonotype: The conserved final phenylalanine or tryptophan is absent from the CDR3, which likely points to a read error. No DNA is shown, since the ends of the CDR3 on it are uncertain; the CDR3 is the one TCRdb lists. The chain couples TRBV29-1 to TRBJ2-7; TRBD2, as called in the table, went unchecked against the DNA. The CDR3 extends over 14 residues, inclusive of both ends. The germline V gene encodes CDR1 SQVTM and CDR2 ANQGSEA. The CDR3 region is CSVAGTTKSGPPSY.

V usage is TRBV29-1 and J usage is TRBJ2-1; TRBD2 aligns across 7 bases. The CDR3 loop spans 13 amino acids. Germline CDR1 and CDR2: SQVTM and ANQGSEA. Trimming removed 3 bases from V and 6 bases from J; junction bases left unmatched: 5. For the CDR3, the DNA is TGCAGCGTTGACCAGAAGCGGGGCAATGAGCAGTTCTTC. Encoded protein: CSVDQKRGNEQFF.

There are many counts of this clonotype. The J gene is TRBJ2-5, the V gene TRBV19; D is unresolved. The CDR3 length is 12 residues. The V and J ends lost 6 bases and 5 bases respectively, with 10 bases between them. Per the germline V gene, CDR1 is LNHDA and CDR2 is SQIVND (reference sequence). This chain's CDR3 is CASSSVGETQYF. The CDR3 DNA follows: TGTGCCAGTAGCTCGGTCGGCGAGACCCAGTACTTC.

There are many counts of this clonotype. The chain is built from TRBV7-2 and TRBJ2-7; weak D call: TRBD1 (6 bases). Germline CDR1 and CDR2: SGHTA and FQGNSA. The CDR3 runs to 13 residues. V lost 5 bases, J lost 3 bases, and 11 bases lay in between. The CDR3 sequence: CASSQGTVYEQYF. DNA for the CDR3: TGTGCCAGCAGCCAGGGGACGGTCTACGAGCAGTACTTC.

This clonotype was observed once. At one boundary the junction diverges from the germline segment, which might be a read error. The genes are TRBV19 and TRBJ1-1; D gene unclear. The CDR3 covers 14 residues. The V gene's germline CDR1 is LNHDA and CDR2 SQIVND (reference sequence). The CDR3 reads CTSSIVREGTEAFF. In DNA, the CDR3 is TGTACCAGTAGTATAGTTAGGGAGGGCACTGAAGCTTTCTTT.

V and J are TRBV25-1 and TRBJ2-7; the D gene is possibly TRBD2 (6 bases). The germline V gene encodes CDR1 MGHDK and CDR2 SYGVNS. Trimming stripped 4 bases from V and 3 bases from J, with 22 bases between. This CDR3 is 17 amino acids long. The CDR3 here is CASSAQTMGQEGYEQYF. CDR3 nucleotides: TGTGCCAGCAGTGCTCAAACGATGGGTCAGGAGGGCTACGAGCAGTACTTC.

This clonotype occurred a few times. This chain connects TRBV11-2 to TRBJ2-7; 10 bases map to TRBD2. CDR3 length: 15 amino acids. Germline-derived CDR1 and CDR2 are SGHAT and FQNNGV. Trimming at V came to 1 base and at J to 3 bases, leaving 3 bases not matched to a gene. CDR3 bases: TGTGCCAGCAGCTTAGTACTAGCGGGGTTCTACGAGCAGTACTTC. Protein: CASSLVLAGFYEQYF.

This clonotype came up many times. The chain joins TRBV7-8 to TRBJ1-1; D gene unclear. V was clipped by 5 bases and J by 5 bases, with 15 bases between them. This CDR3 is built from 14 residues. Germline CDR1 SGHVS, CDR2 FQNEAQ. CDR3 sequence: CASSRGSLGTEAFF. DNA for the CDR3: TGTGCCAGCAGCCGCGGCTCCTTAGGAACTGAAGCTTTCTTT.

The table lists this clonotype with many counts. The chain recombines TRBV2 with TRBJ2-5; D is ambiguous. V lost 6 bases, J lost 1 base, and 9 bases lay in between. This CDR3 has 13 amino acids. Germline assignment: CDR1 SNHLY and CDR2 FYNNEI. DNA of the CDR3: TGTGCCAGCAGGAAAGTGGCCCAAGAGACCCAGTACTTC. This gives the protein CASRKVAQETQYF.

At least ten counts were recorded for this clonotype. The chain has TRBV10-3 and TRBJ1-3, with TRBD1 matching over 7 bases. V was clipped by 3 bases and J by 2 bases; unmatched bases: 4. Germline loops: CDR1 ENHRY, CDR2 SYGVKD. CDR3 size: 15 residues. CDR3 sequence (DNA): TGTGCCATCAGTGACAGGGGGGAGACTGGAAACACCATATATTTT. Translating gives CAISDRGETGNTIYF.

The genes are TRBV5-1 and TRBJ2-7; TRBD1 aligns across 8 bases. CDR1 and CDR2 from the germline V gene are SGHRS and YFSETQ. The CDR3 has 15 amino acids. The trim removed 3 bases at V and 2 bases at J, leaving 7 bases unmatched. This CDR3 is CASSSGQGVTYEQYF. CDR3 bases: TGCGCCAGCAGCTCTGGACAGGGAGTGACCTACGAGCAGTACTTC.

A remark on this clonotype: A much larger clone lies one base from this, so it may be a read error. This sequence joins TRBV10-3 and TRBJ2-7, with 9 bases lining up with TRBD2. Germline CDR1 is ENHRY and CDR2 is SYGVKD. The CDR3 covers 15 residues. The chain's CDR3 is CASSASSGMSYEQYF. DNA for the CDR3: TGTGCCAGCAGTGCGTCTAGCGGGATGTCCTACGAGCAGTACTTC.